The rows below give T cell receptor beta chains drawn from one sample of a study of early T cells in non-severe SARS-CoV-2 infection. TCRdb passed the 5' RACE reads through MiXCR, listing each CDR3 protein once. Here the sample spans approximately 110,000 distinct CDR3 sequences, 15% being singletons. The sequenced sample was whole blood. The receptors stem from an adult who was a healthcare worker with PCR-confirmed SARS-CoV-2 infection or an uninfected control (not recorded which). Each CDR3 is given with its conserved first and last residue. A D gene is named only where the DNA matches it firmly. Clone size is given for some rows only: seen once, a few or many times, or a class if the clone is expanded.

clone_size | d_call | j_call | v_call | cdr3_nt | cdr3_aa
. | TRBD2 | TRBJ2-3 | TRBV30 | TGTGCCTGGACCGGGACTAGCGGACACACAGATACGCAGTATTTT | CAWTGTSGHTDTQYF
. | . | TRBJ1-3 | TRBV7-2 | TGTGCCAGCAGCCACAGGGCTAGAGGAAACACCATATATTTT | CASSHRARGNTIYF
. | . | TRBJ2-1 | TRBV28 | TGTGCCAGCAGCTCGAGCCAGGGGGGCCCCTACAATGAGCAGTTCTTC | CASSSSQGGPYNEQFF
few | . | TRBJ2-1 | TRBV7-9 | TGTGCCAGCAGCTTCCTCCGACCCATGGACAATGAGCAGTTCTTC | CASSFLRPMDNEQFF
once | . | TRBJ2-2 | TRBV9 | TGTGCCAGCAGCGCAATTGAGAACACCGGGGAGCTGTTTTTT | CASSAIENTGELFF
few | . | TRBJ1-5 | TRBV7-2 | TGTGCCAGCAGCTTAGAGCGTTCAGAGCCCCAGCATTTT | CASSLERSEPQHF
. | TRBD1 | TRBJ1-2 | TRBV12-3/TRBV12-4 | TGTGCCAGCAGTCGACAGGGCGCCTTC | CASSRQGAF
few | . | TRBJ2-2 | TRBV7-9 | TGTGCCAGCAGGGCGAACACCGGGGAGCTGTTTTTT | CASRANTGELFF
few | . | TRBJ2-7 | TRBV30 | TGTGCCTGGAGTGTAGGGGGGGGGCCCTACGAGCAGTACTTC | CAWSVGGGPYEQYF
. | . | TRBJ1-1 | TRBV13 | TGTGCCAGCAGCATCCCCGGCTCCCACTCGAACACTGAAGCTTTCTTT | CASSIPGSHSNTEAFF
few | TRBD1 | TRBJ1-2 | TRBV10-3 | TGTGCCATCAGAGACGAGACAGGGGCTAACTATGGCTACACCTTC | CAIRDETGANYGYTF
. | . | TRBJ2-5 | TRBV3-1 | TGTGCCAGCAGCCAAGGGGTCGTAGAGACCCAGTACTTC | CASSQGVVETQYF
few | . | TRBJ2-7 | TRBV3-1 | TGTGCCAGCAGCCAAGATATTGGTTCCAGGGCGGATGAGCAGTACTTC | CASSQDIGSRADEQYF
few | . | TRBJ2-3 | TRBV29-1 | TGCAGCGTTGAATGGGATACGCAGTATTTT | CSVEWDTQYF
. | TRBD2 | TRBJ2-1 | TRBV12-3/TRBV12-4 | TGTGCCAGCAGTTTAGCCGGGACTAGCGGGGTCAATGAGCAGTTCTTC | CASSLAGTSGVNEQFF
. | TRBD2 | TRBJ2-7 | TRBV19 | TGTGCCAGTGCCAGCCGGGGGGGGCACCCCGACGAGCAGTACTTC | CASASRGGHPDEQYF
few | . | TRBJ2-3 | TRBV5-1 | TGCGCCAGCAGCGAGGACGGGAGCACAGATACGCAGTATTTT | CASSEDGSTDTQYF
few | . | TRBJ2-7 | TRBV23-1 | TGCGCCAGCAGTCACCCGGACAGCTCCTACGAGCAGTACTTC | CASSHPDSSYEQYF
. | . | TRBJ2-7 | TRBV7-9 | TGTGCCAGCAGCTTCGGGCCTGAGATAGGTAGCTCCTACGAGCAGTACTTC | CASSFGPEIGSSYEQYF
few | . | TRBJ1-5 | TRBV6-6 | TGTGCCAGTTCGGACACGGGGGGTTATCAGCCCCAGCATTTT | CASSDTGGYQPQHF
. | . | TRBJ2-7 | TRBV29-1 | TGCAGCGCTTCACAGGGACTCTCCTACGAGCAGTACTTC | CSASQGLSYEQYF
few | . | TRBJ2-1 | TRBV29-1 | TGCAGCGTGTCCGGGACATCATTCTCCTACAATGAGCAGTTCTTC | CSVSGTSFSYNEQFF
. | . | TRBJ2-6 | TRBV12-3/TRBV12-4 | TGTGCCAGCACCCCAGGGCTCTCTGGGGCCAACGTCCTGACTTTC | CASTPGLSGANVLTF
. | TRBD1 | TRBJ1-2 | TRBV20-1 | TGCAGTGCCACAGGGGGCCGTGATCTCTATGGCTACACCTTC | CSATGGRDLYGYTF
few | . | TRBJ1-2 | TRBV29-1 | TGCAGCGTTTCCGAGAATGGCTACACCTTC | CSVSENGYTF
few | . | TRBJ2-5 | TRBV5-1 | TGCGCCAGCGGCAGTCAAGAGACCCAGTACTTC | CASGSQETQYF
. | . | TRBJ1-1 | TRBV4-2 | TGTGCCAGCAGCCAACTAGGCCGAACGGAAGCTTTCTTT | CASSQLGRTEAFF
many | . | TRBJ1-3 | TRBV7-3 | TGTGCCAGCAGCTCAGGAAACTCTGAAAACACCATATATTTT | CASSSGNSENTIYF
few | . | TRBJ2-3 | TRBV24-1 | TGTGCCACCAGTGGACCGGCCGCAGATACGCAGTATTTT | CATSGPAADTQYF
. | TRBD2 | TRBJ2-7 | TRBV9 | TGTGCCAGCAGCGTAGAGAGCGGGGGCTACGAGCAGTACTTC | CASSVESGGYEQYF
few | . | TRBJ1-2 | TRBV2 | TGTGCCAGCAGTGAGGGGAGGGGCTCCGGTGGCTACACCTTC | CASSEGRGSGGYTF
many | . | TRBJ2-1 | TRBV12-3/TRBV12-4 | TGTGCCGTAAGGTGGGGGGGCAAGGATGAGCAGTTCTTC | CAVRWGGKDEQFF
. | . | TRBJ1-1 | TRBV3-1 | TGTGCCAGCAGCCAAAAAGGGACGAACACTGAAGCTTTCTTT | CASSQKGTNTEAFF
many | . | TRBJ2-7 | TRBV4-1 | TGCGCCAGCAGCCCCGCGGGACAGTCCTACGAGCAGTACTTC | CASSPAGQSYEQYF
. | . | TRBJ1-6 | TRBV7-2 | TGTGCCAGCAGCGGCCGGAATAATTCACCCCTCCACTTT | CASSGRNNSPLHF
. | . | TRBJ2-2 | TRBV7-9 | TGTGCCAGCAGTCTTTCACAGGGCTCCGGGGAGCTGTTTTTT | CASSLSQGSGELFF
. | TRBD2 | TRBJ2-1 | TRBV7-6 | TGTGCCAGCAGCTTTCTACCCACAGGGACTAGCGGGAATGAGCAGTTCTTC | CASSFLPTGTSGNEQFF
few | . | TRBJ1-5 | TRBV23-1 | TGCGCCAGCAGTCAAGGCGGGCATCAGCCCCAGCATTTT | CASSQGGHQPQHF
few | . | TRBJ2-7 | TRBV20-1 | TGCAGTGCTAGGGGACTGAGCTCCTACGAGCAGTACTTC | CSARGLSSYEQYF
many | . | TRBJ1-5 | TRBV27 | TGTGCCAGCAGTTTAGAGTCGAATCAGCCCCAGCATTTT | CASSLESNQPQHF
few | . | TRBJ1-5 | TRBV7-9 | TGTGCCAGCAGCATTTCCGGGGCCATAAATCAGCCCCAGCATTTT | CASSISGAINQPQHF
. | . | TRBJ2-3 | TRBV12-3/TRBV12-4 | TGTGCCAGCAGTTTCCCCGTCACAGATACGCAGTATTTT | CASSFPVTDTQYF